This T cell receptor (beta chain) was captured by sequencing in a study of OX40 agonist ivuxolimab in advanced cancers. Notes on the research overall: The costimulatory receptor OX40 (CD134) was targeted by ivuxolimab, a fully human IgG2 agonistic monoclonal antibody. Intravenous ivuxolimab was administered to patients every 2 weeks at six dose levels: 0.01, 0.1, 0.3, 1.5, 3 and 10 mg/kg. Among the 50 to 55 dose-escalation patients, about 20 had hepatocellular carcinoma, some 15 melanoma, 9 renal cell carcinoma and 9 head and neck cancer. The dose-escalation cohort was approximately 83% male with a mean age of approximately 60 years, ranging from roughly 23 to 80. Patients were allowed to have had prior anti-PD-1, anti-PD-L1 or anti-CTLA-4 therapy, and roughly 40% of the dose-escalation patients had been treated with checkpoint inhibitors. Partial responses occurred in three dose-escalation patients: two with cutaneous melanoma and one with hepatocellular carcinoma. The purpose of peripheral TCRbeta sequencing was to test whether ivuxolimab changed TCR sequence diversity and led to clonal T-cell expansion. The paper covers the monotherapy dose-escalation part of the phase I ivuxolimab trial, which included N = 52 patients. Broader findings and caveats from the paper: After ivuxolimab, more expanded clones were found on average in CD8+ T cells than in CD4+ T cells. Which antigens the clonally expanded peripheral T cells were specific for was not determined. In the 0.1-3.0 mg/kg groups, partial responders were among the patients with the lowest normalized peripheral clonal expansion, particularly in CD8+ T cells. Clonal expansion of both CD4+ and CD8+ blood T cells was observed from baseline to week 6 at doses 0.1 to 3.0 mg/kg. Low levels of normalized T-cell clonal expansion were also seen in some nonresponding patients.

Worth noting for this clone: Its antigen remains undetermined. Base qualities are not recorded, but no much larger clone differs from it by a single base.

To sequence the TCRbeta CDR3 region, genomic DNA was isolated from the sorted cells. The immunoSEQ Assay was used for sequencing of TCRbeta CDR3 regions. In TCRdb, the immuneACCESS table is reduced to in-frame sequences with V and J assigned. These tables do not hold every clone; where another copy was compared, an unresolved V gene accounts for under half, and the others remain unexplained. The sample table holds 55,000 to 80,000 clones, of which approximately 92% were seen once. The ten largest clones add up to 0.62% of the sample. The trial excluded patients who had a history of autoimmune disease or were on systemic immunosuppression. Peripheral blood for TCR sequencing was collected from all dose cohorts at baseline, on cycle 4 day 1, and on cycle 7 day 1. Samples came from an open-label, multicenter, first-in-human phase I dose-escalation trial of ivuxolimab. Adults with locally advanced or metastatic melanoma, renal cell, hepatocellular, or head and neck squamous cell carcinoma were enrolled in the trial. Before TCR sequencing, CD4+ T cells and CD8+ T cells were sorted from peripheral blood as separate populations.

Sequencing used CD4+ or CD8+ T cells sorted from blood, obtained in a trial of the OX40 agonist ivuxolimab. The source of this sequence is an adult with an advanced solid tumor such as melanoma, head and neck, liver or kidney cancer.

In nucleotides, the sequence is TGTGCCATCAGTGACCCTTTAAGCCACTCTGGGGCCAACGTCCTGACTTTC. It specifies CAISDPLSHSGANVLTF. The rearranged segments are TRBV10-3 and TRBJ2-6, with no reliable assignment of the D segment. Relative to germline, V is 3 bases shorter and J is 0 bases shorter, with 12 bases between their ends. CDR1 is given as ENHRY and CDR2 as SYGVKD, both from the germline V gene. CDR3 length: 17 amino acids, cysteine to phenylalanine. The only DNA kept is the CDR3, 51 bases in frame from the first base.